This T cell receptor (beta chain) appears in the sequencing data of a study of blood T cell repertoires in COVID-19. In the study overall: The United States, Italy and Spain were the sources of the acute and convalescent COVID-19 samples.

Germline loops: CDR1 MNHEY, CDR2 SMNVEV (reference sequence). V shed 5 bases and J 0 bases; nucleotides not matched to a gene: 4. The CDR3 has 16 amino acids. The data were produced by immunoSEQ multiplex PCR, yet TCRdb's version contains in-frame clones alone and is incomplete. Of about 180,000 clones in the sample, approximately 89% were seen once. The sequence was obtained from a middle-aged man with active or convalescent COVID-19. The chain recombines TRBV27 with TRBJ2-3; 11 nucleotides agree with TRBD1. Specimen: peripheral blood. The CDR3 region has the DNA TGTGCCAGCAGTCAAGGGACAGGGGGTAGCACAGATACGCAGTATTTT. Protein product: CASSQGTGGSTDTQYF.